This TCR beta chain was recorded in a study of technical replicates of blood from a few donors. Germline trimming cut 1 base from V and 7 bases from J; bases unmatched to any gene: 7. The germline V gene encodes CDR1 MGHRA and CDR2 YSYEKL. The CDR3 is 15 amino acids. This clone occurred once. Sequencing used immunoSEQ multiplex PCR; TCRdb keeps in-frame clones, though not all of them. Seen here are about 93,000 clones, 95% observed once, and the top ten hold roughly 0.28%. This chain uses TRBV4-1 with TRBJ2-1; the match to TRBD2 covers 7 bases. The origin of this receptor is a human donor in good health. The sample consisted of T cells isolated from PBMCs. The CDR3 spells CASSQGPGRENEQFF. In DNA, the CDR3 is TGCGCCAGCAGCCAAGGTCCAGGGAGGGAAAATGAGCAGTTCTTC.